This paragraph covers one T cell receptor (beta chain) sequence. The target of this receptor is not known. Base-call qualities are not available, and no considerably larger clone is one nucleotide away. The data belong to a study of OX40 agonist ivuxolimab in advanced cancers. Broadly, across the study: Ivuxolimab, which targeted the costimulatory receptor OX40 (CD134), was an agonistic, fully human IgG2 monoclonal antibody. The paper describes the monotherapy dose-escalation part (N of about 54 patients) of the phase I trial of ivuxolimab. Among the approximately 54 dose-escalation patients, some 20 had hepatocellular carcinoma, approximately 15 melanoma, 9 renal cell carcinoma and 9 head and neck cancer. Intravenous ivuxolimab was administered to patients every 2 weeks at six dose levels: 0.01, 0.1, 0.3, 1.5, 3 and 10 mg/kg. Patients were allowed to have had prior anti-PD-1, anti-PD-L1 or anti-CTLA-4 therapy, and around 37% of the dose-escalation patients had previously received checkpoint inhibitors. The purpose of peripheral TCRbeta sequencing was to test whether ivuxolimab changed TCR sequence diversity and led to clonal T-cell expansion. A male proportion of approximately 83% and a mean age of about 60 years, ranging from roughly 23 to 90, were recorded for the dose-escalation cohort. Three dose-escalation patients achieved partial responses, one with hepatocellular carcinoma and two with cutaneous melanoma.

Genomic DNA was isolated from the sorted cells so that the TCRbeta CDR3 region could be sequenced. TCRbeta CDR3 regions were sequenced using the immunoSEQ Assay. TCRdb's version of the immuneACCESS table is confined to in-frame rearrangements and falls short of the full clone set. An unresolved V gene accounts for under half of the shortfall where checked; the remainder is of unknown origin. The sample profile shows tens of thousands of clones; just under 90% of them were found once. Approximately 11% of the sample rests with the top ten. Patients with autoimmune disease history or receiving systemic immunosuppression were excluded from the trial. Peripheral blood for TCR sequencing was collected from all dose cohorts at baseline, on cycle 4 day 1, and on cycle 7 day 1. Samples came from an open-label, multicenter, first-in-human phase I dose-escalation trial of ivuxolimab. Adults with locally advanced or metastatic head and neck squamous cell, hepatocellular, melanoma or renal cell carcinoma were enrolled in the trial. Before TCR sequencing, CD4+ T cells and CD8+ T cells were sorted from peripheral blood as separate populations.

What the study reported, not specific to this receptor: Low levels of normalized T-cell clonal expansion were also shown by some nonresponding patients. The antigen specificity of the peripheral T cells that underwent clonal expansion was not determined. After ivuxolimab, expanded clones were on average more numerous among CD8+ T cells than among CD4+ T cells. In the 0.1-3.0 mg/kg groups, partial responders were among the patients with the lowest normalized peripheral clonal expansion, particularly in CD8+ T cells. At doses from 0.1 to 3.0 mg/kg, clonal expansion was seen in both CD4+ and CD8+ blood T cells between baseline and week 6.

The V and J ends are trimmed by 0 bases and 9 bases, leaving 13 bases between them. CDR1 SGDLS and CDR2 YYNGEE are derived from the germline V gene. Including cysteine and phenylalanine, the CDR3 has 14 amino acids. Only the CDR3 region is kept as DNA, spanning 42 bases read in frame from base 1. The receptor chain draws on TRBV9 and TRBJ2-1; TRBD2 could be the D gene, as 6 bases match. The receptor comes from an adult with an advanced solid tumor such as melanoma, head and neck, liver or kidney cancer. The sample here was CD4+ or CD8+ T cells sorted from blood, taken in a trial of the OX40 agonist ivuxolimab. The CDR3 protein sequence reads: CASSVGAGGVEQFF. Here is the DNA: TGTGCCAGCAGCGTAGGTGCGGGCGGGGTTGAGCAGTTCTTC.